This T cell receptor (beta chain) was identified in a study of graft-versus-host responses after intestinal transplantation. Study as a whole: Every one of the recipients received anti-thymocyte globulin induction and afterwards took tacrolimus and steroids for 3 to 4 years.

With respect to this clone: Its antigen remains unidentified.

Study-level points and caveats: Where graft-donor T cell macrochimerism was present, patients had high graft-versus-host to host-versus-graft clonal ratios in allografts. The recipient marrow held GvH clones, and some of them showed up first in ileum or blood.

The CDR3 is made up of 16 amino acids. CDR1 MDHEN and CDR2 SYDVKM come from the germline V gene. Trimming stripped 2 bases from V and 5 bases from J, with 18 bases between. Assay used: immunoSEQ multiplex PCR; TCRdb lists only in-frame clones, some missing. The table has 77,000 or so clones, 80% to 95% seen once; the top ten hold roughly 0.72%. This TCR came from a human patient who received an intestinal transplant, so some T cells may come from the graft donor. Sequencing used PBMCs, obtained 98 days after intestinal transplantation. This chain links TRBV28 with TRBJ2-5; weak D call: TRBD1 (5 bases). The CDR3 DNA is TGTGCCAGCAGTTTAGGGCAGGGAATGACCAGGGAGACCCAGTACTTC. As protein: CASSLGQGMTRETQYF. Full variable domain (remainder filled in from reference TRBV28 and TRBJ2-5): DVKVTQSSRYLVKRTGEKVFLECVQDMDHENMFWYRQDPGLGLRLIYFSYDVKMKEKGDIPEGYSVSREKKERFSLILESASTNQTSMYLCASSLGQGMTRETQYFGPGTRLLVL.